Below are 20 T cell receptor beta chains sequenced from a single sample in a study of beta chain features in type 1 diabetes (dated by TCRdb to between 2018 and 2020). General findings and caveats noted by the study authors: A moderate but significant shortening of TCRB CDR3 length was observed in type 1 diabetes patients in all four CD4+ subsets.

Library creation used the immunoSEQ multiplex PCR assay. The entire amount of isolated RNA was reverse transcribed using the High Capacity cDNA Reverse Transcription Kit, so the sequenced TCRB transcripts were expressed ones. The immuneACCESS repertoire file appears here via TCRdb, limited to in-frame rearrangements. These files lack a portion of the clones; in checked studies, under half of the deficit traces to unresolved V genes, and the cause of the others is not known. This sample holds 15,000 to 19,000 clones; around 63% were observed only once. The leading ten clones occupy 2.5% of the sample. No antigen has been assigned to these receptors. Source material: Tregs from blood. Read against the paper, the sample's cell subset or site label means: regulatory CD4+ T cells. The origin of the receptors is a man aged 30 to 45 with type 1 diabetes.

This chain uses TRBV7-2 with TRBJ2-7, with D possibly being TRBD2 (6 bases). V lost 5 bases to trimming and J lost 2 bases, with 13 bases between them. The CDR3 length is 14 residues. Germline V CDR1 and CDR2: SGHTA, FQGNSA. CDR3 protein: CASSEGLLPYEQYF. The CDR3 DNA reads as TGTGCCAGCAGCGAGGGACTTCTCCCCTACGAGCAGTACTTC.

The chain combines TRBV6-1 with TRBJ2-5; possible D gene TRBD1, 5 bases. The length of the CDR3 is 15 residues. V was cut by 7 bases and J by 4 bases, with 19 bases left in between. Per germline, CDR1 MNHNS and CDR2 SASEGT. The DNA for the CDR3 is TGTGCCAGCATCCTGACAGCAACTTCGAGAGAGACCCAGTACTTC. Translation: CASILTATSRETQYF.

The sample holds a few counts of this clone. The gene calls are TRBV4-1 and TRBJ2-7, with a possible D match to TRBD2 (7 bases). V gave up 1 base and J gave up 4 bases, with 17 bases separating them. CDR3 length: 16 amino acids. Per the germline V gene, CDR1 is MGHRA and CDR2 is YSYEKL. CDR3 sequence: CASSQVPLGGRYEQYF. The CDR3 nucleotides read TGCGCCAGCAGCCAAGTTCCCTTGGGGGGGCGGTACGAGCAGTACTTC.

CDR3 residues: CASSQLARNTDTQYF. The DNA for the CDR3 is TGTGCCAGCAGTCAACTAGCGCGGAACACAGATACGCAGTATTTT. V usage is TRBV6-6 and J usage is TRBJ2-3; TRBD2 matches at 7 bases. V lost 5 bases and J lost 2; bases outside the gene matches: 7. Germline V CDR1 and CDR2: MNHNY, SVGAGI (reference sequence). This CDR3 has 15 amino acids.

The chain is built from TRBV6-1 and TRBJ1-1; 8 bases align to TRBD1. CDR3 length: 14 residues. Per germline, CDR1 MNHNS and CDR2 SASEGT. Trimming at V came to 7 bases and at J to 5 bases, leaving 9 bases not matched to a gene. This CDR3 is CASTADRGWTEAFF. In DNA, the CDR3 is TGTGCCAGCACCGCAGACAGGGGATGGACTGAAGCTTTCTTT.

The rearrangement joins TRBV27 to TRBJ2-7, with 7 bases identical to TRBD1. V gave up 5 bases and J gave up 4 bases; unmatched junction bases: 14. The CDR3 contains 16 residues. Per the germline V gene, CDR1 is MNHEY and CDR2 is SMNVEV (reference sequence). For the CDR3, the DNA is TGTGCCAGCAGTGCCGCGGACAGGCTAACTTTTTACGAGCAGTACTTC. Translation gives CASSAADRLTFYEQYF.

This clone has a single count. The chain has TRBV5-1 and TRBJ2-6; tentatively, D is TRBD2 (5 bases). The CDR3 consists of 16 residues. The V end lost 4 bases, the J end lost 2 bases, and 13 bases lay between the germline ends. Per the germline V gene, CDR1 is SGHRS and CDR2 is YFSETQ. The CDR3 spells CASSASLAAGANVLTF. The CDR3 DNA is TGCGCCAGCAGCGCCTCGCTAGCAGCTGGGGCCAACGTCCTGACTTTC. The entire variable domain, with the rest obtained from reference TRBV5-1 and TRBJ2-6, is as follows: KAGVTQTPRYLIKTRGQQVTLSCSPISGHRSVSWYQQTPGQGLQFLFEYFSETQRNKGNFPGRFSGRQFSNSRSEMNVSTLELGDSALYLCASSASLAAGANVLTFGAGSRLTVL.

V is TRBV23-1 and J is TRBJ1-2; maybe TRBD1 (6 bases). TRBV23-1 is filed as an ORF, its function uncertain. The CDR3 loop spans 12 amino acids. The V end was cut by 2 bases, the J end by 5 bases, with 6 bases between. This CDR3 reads CASSQTGYGYTF. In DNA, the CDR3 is TGCGCCAGCAGTCAAACAGGGTATGGCTACACCTTC.

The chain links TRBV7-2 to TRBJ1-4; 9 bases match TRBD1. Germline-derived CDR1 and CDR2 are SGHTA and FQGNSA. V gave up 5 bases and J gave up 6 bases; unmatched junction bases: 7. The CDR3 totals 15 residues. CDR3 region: CASSPRTGVDEKLFF. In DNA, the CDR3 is TGTGCCAGCAGCCCAAGGACAGGGGTCGATGAAAAACTGTTTTTT.

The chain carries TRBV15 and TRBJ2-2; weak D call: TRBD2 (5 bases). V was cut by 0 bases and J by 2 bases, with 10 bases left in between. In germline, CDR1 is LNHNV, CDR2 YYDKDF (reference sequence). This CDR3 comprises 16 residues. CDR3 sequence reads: CATSRENGLNTGELFF. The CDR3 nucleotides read TGTGCCACCAGCAGAGAGAACGGACTTAACACCGGGGAGCTGTTTTTT. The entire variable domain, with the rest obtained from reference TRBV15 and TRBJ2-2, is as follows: DAMVIQNPRYQVTQFGKPVTLSCSQTLNHNVMYWYQQKSSQAPKLLFHYYDKDFNNEADTPDNFQSRRPNTSFCFLDIRSPGLGDTAMYLCATSRENGLNTGELFFGEGSRLTVL.

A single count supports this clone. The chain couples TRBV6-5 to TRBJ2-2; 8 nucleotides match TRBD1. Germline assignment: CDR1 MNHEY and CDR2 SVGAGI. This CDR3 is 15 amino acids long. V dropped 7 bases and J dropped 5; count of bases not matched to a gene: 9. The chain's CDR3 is CASTRQGARTGELFF. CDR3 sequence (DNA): TGTGCCAGCACACGTCAGGGGGCTAGAACCGGGGAGCTGTTTTTT.

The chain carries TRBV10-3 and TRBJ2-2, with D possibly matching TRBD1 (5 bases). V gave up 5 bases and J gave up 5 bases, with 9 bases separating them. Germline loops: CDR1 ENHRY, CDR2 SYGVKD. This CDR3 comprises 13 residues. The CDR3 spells CAISPGLTGELFF. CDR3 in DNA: TGTGCCATCAGTCCAGGGTTGACCGGGGAGCTGTTTTTT.

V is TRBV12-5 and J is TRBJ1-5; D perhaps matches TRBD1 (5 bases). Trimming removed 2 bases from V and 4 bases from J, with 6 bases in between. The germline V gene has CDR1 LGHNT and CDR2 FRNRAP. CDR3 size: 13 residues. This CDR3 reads CASGLQGNQPQHF. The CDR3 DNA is TGTGCTAGTGGTTTGCAGGGAAATCAGCCCCAGCATTTT.

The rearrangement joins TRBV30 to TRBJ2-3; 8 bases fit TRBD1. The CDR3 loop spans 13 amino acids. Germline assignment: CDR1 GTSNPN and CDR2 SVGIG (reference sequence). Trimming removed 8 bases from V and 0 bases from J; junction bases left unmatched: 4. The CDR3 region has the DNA TGTGCCCGCCAGGGGGCTAGCACAGATACGCAGTATTTT. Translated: CARQGASTDTQYF.

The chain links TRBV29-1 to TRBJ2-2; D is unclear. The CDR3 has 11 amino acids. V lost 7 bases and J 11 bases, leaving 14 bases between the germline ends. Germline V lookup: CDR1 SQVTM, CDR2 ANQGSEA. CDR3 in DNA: TGCAGCGCCGCCCTGAGTCACGAGCTGTTTTTT. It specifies CSAALSHELFF.

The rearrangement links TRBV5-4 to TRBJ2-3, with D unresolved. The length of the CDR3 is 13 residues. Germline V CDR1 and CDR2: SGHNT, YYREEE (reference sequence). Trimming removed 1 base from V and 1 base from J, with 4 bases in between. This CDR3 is CASSLRGTDTQYF. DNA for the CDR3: TGTGCCAGCAGCTTGCGGGGCACAGATACGCAGTATTTT.

In DNA form, the CDR3 reads TGCGCCAGCAGCTTGTCCGCAGGGGGTTACGAGCAGTACTTC. Translated: CASSLSAGGYEQYF. V and J are TRBV5-1 and TRBJ2-5; 7 bases fit TRBD1. The end of the DNA fits TRBJ2-7 better, so the J call may be wrong. Per germline, CDR1 SGHRS and CDR2 YFSETQ. This CDR3 is 14 amino acids long.

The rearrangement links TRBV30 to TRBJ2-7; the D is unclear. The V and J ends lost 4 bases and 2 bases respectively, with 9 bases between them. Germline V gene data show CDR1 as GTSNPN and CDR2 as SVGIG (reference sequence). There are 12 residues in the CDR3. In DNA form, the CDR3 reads TGTGCCTGGACGAGCGAGACCTACGAGCAGTACTTC. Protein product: CAWTSETYEQYF.

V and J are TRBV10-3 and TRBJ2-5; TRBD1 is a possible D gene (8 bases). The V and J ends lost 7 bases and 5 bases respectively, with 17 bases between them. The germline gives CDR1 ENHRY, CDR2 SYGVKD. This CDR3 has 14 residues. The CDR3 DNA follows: TGTGCCATCACGGCGGACAGGGAGGGGGAGACCCAGTACTTC. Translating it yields CAITADREGETQYF.

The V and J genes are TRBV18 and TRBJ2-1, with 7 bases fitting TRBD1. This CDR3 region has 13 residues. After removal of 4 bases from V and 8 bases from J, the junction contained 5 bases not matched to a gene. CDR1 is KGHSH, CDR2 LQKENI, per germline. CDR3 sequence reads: CASSRGQVDEQFF. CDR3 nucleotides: TGTGCCAGCTCACGAGGACAGGTTGATGAGCAGTTCTTC. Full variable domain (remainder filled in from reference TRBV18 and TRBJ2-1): NAGVMQNPRHLVRRRGQEARLRCSPMKGHSHVYWYRQLPEEGLKFMVYLQKENIIDESGMPKERFSAEFPKEGPSILRIQQVVRGDSAAYFCASSRGQVDEQFFGPGTRLTVL.